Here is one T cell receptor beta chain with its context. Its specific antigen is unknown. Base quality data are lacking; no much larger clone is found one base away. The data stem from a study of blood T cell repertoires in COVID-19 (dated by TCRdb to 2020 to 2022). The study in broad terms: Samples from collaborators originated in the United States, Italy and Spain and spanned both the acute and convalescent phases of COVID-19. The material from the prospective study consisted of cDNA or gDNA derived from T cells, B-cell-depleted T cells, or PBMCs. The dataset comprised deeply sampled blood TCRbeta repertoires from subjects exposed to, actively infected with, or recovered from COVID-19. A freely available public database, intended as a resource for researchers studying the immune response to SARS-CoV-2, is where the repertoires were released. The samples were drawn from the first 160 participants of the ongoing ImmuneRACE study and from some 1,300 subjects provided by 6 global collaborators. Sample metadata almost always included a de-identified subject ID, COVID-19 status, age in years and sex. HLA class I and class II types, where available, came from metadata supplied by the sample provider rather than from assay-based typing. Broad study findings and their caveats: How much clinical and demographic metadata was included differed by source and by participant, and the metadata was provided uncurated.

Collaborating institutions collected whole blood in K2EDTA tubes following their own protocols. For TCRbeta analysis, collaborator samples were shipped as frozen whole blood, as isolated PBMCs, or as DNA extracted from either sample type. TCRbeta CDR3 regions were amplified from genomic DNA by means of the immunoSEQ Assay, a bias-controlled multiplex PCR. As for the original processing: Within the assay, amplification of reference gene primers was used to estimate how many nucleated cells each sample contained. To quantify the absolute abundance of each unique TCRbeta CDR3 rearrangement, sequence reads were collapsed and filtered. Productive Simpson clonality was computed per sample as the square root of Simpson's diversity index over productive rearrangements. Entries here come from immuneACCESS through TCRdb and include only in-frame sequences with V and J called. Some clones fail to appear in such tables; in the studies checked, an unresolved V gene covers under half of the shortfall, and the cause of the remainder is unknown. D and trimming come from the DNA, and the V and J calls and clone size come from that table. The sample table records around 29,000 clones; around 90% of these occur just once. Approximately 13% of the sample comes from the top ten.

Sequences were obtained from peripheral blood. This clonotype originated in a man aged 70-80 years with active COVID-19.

In nucleotides, the sequence is TGTGCCAGCAGTATCGGACTAGTGTGGGCGAAGGAAGACAATGAGCAGTTCTTC. Translation gives CASSIGLVWAKEDNEQFF. In this chain, TRBV6-2 or TRBV6-3 is recombined with TRBJ2-1; TRBD2 lines up with 7 middle nucleotides. CDR1 and CDR2 are drawn from the germline V gene: MNHEY, SVGEGT. The CDR3 runs 18 amino acids, cysteine and phenylalanine included. CDR3 DNA only is kept here, 54 bases in frame from base 1. Trimming accounts for 5 bases at V and 5 bases at J, while the number of junction bases matched to no gene is 18.